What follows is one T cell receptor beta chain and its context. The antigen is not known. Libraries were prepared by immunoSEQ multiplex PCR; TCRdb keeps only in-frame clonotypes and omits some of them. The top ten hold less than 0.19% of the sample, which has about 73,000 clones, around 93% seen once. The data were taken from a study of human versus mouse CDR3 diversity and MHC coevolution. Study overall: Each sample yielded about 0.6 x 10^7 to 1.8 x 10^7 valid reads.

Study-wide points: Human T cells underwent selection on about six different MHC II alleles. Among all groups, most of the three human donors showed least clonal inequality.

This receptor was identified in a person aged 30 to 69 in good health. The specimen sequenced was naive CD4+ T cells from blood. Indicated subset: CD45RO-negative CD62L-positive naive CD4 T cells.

In DNA form, the CDR3 reads TGTGCCAGCAGCCAAGATCAAGCACAGGGGTTCTCCTACGAGCAGTACTTC. As protein: CASSQDQAQGFSYEQYF. This chain uses TRBV4-2 with TRBJ2-7; 7 bases line up with TRBD1. The junction had 8 bases not matched to a gene; V was cut back by 0 bases and J by 0 bases. The CDR3 is 17 amino acids. Germline V gene lookup returns CDR1 LGHNA and CDR2 YNFKEQ.